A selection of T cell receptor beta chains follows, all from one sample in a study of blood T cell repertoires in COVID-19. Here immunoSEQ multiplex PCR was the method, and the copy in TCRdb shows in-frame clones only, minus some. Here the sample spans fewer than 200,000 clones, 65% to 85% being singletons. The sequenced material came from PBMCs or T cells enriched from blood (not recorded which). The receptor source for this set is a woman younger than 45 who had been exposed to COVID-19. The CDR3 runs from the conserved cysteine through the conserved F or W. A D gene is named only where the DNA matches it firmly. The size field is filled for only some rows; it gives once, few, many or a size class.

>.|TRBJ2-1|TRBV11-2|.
TGTGCCAGCAGCTTCATTTTCAGCGACTCCTACAATGAGCAGTTCTTC
CASSFIFSDSYNEQFF
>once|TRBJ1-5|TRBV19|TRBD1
TGTGCCGGGGCCGGGACAGGGAGCAATCAGCCCCAGCATTTT
CAGAGTGSNQPQHF
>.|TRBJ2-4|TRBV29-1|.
TGCAGCGTTGAAAGGGGCGGCATTCAGTACTTC
CSVERGGIQYF
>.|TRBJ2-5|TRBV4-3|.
TGCGCCAGCAGCCAAGGAGTGAGGGTCCAAGAGACCCAGTACTTC
CASSQGVRVQETQYF
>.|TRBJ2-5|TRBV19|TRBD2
TGTGCCAGTAGTATCGGCGGGGGGGCTGTCAAAGAGACCCAGTACTTC
CASSIGGGAVKETQYF
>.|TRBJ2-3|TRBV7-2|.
TGTGCCAGCAGGATAGGGGGTTATACGCAGTATTTT
CASRIGGYTQYF
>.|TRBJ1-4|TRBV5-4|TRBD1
TGTGCCAGCAGCTTGGGACAGGGGAGGGAAAAACTGTTTTTT
CASSLGQGREKLFF
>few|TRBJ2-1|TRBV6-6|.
TGTGCCAGCAGCTACACTCAGGGGGGCAATGAGCAGTTCTTC
CASSYTQGGNEQFF
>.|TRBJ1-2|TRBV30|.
TGTGCCTGGAGCCCACTAAATAATAACTATGGCTACACCTTC
CAWSPLNNNYGYTF
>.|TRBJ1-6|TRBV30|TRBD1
TGTGCCTTTGACAGGGAAGGGCCACCCCTCCACTTT
CAFDREGPPLHF
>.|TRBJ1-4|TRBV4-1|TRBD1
TGCGCCAGCAGCCAAGAATTACAGCGACAGGGTGAAAAACTGTTTTTT
CASSQELQRQGEKLFF
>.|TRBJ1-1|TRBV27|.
TGTGCCAGCAGTTTCTGGGGGGATAACACTGAAGCTTTCTTT
CASSFWGDNTEAFF
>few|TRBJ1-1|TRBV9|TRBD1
TGTGCCAGCAGCTATTTACCGGGACAGGGGACTGAAGCTTTCTTT
CASSYLPGQGTEAFF
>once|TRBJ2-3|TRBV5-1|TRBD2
TGCGCCAGCAGCTTGGCTAGCGGGGTCACAGATACGCAGTATTTT
CASSLASGVTDTQYF
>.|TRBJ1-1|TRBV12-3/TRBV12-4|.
TGTGCCAGCAGTTCACAGGGCATCGCTGAAGCTTTCTTT
CASSSQGIAEAFF
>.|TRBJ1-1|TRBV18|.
TGTGCCAGCTCACCCCCCCCTATAAACACTGAAGCTTTCTTT
CASSPPPINTEAFF
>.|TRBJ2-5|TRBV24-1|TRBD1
TGTGCCACCAGTGACACAGGGGGCTCGGAGACCCAGTACTTC
CATSDTGGSETQYF
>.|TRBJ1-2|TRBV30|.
TGTGCCTGGACCTCCCCCTTGGACAGTAACTATGGCTACACCTTC
CAWTSPLDSNYGYTF
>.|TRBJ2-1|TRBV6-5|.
TGTGCCAGCAGTTACTCTCGGCAGGGAATCTACAATGAGCAGTTCTTC
CASSYSRQGIYNEQFF
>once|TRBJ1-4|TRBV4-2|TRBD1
TGTGCCAGCAGCCCGGCCCAGGGACAGGGTAGTGAAAAACTGTTTTTT
CASSPAQGQGSEKLFF
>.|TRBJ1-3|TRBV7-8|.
TGTGCCAGCAGCTTGTTGACAGGAAACACCATATATTTT
CASSLLTGNTIYF
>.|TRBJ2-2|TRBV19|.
TGTGCCAGTAGTCGCACAGGGCCCGGGGAGCTGTTTTTT
CASSRTGPGELFF
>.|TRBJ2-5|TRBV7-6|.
TGTGCCAGCAGCTTAGTACAGTCCAACCCCCAAGAGACCCAGTACTTC
CASSLVQSNPQETQYF
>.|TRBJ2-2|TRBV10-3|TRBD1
TGTGCCATCAGACAACCCGGGACAGGGGCTACCGGGGAGCTGTTTTTT
CAIRQPGTGATGELFF
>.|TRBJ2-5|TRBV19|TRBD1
TGTGCCAGTAGAAACAGGGGGGAAGAGACCCAGTACTTC
CASRNRGEETQYF
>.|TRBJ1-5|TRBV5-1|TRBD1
TGCGCCAGCAGCCCATCGACAGGGGGGGCCGATCAGCCCCAGCATTTT
CASSPSTGGADQPQHF
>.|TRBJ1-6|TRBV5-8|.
TGTGCCAGCAGCTGGCAGCAACAGGGTAATTCACCCCTCCACTTT
CASSWQQQGNSPLHF
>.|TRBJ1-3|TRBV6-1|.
TGTGCCAGCAGTGAAGAATCATGGTCGCTAAATGGAAACACCATATATTTT
CASSEESWSLNGNTIYF
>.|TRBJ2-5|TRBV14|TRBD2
TGTGCCAGCAGCCAACTCCCGGGGGGGCCGGCGGGACAAGAGACCCAGTACTTC
CASSQLPGGPAGQETQYF
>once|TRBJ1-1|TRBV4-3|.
TGCGCCAGCAGCCAAACGGGGAACACTGAAGCTTTCTTT
CASSQTGNTEAFF
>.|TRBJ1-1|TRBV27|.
TGTGCCAGCAGGACCGGGACATTGAACACTGAAGCTTTCTTT
CASRTGTLNTEAFF
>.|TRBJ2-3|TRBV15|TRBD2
TGTGCCACCAGCACAATCCTAGCGGTCGGCACAGATACGCAGTATTTT
CATSTILAVGTDTQYF
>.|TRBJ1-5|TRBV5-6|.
TGTGCCAGCAGCGAGGGCCCGAGACATTTT
CASSEGPRHF
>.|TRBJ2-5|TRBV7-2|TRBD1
TGTGCCAGCAGCCCGTCCGGGAGGACAGGGGGCGGAGAGACCCAGTACTTC
CASSPSGRTGGGETQYF
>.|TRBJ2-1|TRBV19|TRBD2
TGTGCCTCAAGGGGAGGGGTGGTTGGGTTCTTC
CASRGGVVGFF
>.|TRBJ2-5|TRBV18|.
TGTGCCAGCTCCTCTAGAGTGGAGACCCAGTACTTC
CASSSRVETQYF
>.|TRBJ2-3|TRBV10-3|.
TGTGCCATCGGGGGGATAGCAGATACGCAGTATTTT
CAIGGIADTQYF
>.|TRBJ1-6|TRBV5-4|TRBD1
TGTGCCAGCAGCCTGGGGGACAGGGGCTCCTATAATTCACCCCTCCACTTT
CASSLGDRGSYNSPLHF
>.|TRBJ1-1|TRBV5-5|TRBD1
TGTGCCAGCACGGACAGGCGGAACACTGAAGCTTTCTTT
CASTDRRNTEAFF
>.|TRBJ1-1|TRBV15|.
TGTGCCACCAGCAGAGATTGGCAGGGGTCGCCTGAAGCTTTCTTT
CATSRDWQGSPEAFF
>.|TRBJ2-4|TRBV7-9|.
TGTGCCAGCAGCTTAAGCACGGATTGGAGCATTCAGTACTTC
CASSLSTDWSIQYF
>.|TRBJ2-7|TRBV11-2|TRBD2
TGTGCCAGCAGCTTAGGCCCACCGGGAGGCTACGAGCAGTACTTC
CASSLGPPGGYEQYF
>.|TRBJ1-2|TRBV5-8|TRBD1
TGTGCCAGCAGCTTGGGACAGGGCGACGGCTACACCTTC
CASSLGQGDGYTF
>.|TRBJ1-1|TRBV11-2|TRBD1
TGTGCCAGCAGCACCTACAGGGGAGGGAACACTGAAGCTTTCTTT
CASSTYRGGNTEAFF
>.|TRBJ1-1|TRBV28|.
TGTGCCAGCAGTTCCCGGGGGACTGAAGCTTTCTTT
CASSSRGTEAFF
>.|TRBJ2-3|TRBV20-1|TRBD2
TGCAGTGCTAGTTTGCGGGGGGTGTCGCAGTATTTT
CSASLRGVSQYF
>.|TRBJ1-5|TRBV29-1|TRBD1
TGCAGCGTTCCAGACAGGGTTGATCAGCCCCAGCATTTT
CSVPDRVDQPQHF
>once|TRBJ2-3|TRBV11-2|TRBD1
TGTGCCAGCAGCTTAACTGGAAGACAGGGGTCCGCAGATACGCAGTATTTT
CASSLTGRQGSADTQYF
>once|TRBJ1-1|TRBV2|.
TGTGCCAGCAGCGGGGAAGTTGGCACTGAAGCTTTCTTT
CASSGEVGTEAFF
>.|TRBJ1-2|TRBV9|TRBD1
TGTGCCAGCAGCGTAGGGGACAGAAGGACCTTC
CASSVGDRRTF
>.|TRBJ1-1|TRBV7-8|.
TGTGCCAGCAGCTTAGTTGGAGGGAGGGGCACTGAAGCTTTCTTT
CASSLVGGRGTEAFF
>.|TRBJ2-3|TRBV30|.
TGTGCCTGGACGGCAGGGCCCGGGGATACGCAGTATTTT
CAWTAGPGDTQYF
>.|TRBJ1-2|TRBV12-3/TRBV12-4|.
TGTGCCAGCAGTGGGGGGGCTGGGGATGGCTACACCTTC
CASSGGAGDGYTF
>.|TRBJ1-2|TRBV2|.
TGTGCCGGCTCAAGACGGGGGGCGAGCTATGGCTACACCTTC
CAGSRRGASYGYTF
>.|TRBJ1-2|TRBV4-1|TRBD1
TGCGCCAGCAGCCAAAGACAGGGGTTTGGCTACACCTTC
CASSQRQGFGYTF